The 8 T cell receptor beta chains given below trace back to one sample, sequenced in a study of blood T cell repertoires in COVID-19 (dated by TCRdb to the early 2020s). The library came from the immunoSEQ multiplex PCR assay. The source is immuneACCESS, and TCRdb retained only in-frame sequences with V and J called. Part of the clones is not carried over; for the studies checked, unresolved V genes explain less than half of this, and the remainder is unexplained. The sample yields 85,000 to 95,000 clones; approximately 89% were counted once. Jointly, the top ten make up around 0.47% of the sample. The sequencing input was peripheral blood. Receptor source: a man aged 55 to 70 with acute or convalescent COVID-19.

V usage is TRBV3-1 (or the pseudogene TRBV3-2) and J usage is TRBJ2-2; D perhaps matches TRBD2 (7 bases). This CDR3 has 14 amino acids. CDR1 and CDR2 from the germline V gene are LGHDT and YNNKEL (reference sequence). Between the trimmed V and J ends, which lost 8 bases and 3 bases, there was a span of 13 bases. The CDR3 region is CASVGGPDTGELFF. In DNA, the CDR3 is TGTGCCAGCGTGGGGGGGCCGGACACCGGGGAGCTGTTTTTT.

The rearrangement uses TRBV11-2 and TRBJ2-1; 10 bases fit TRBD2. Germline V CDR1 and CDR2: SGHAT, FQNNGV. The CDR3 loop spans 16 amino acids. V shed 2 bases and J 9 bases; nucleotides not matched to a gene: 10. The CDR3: CASSLNMGLAGAEQFF. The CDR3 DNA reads TGTGCCAGCAGCTTAAATATGGGCCTAGCGGGAGCTGAGCAGTTCTTC. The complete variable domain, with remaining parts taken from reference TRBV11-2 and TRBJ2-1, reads EAGVAQSPRYKIIEKRQSVAFWCNPISGHATLYWYQQILGQGPKLLIQFQNNGVVDDSQLPKDRFSAERLKGVDSTLKIQPAKLEDSAVYLCASSLNMGLAGAEQFFGPGTRLTVL.

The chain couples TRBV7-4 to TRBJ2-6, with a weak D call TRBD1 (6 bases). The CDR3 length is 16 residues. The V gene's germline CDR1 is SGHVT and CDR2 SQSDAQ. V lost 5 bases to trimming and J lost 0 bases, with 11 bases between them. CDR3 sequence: CASSGTSGSGANVLTF. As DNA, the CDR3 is TGTGCCAGCAGCGGGACATCAGGCTCTGGGGCCAACGTCCTGACTTTC.

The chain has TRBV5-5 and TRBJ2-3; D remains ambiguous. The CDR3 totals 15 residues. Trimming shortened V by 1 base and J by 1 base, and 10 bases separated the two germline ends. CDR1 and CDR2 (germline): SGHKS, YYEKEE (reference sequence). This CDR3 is CASSLRVVGTDTQYF. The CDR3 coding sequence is TGTGCCAGCAGCTTGCGGGTAGTAGGCACAGATACGCAGTATTTT. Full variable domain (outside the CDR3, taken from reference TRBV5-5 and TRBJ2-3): DAGVTQSPTHLIKTRGQQVTLRCSPISGHKSVSWYQQVLGQGPQFIFQYYEKEERGRGNFPDRFSARQFPNYSSELNVNALLLGDSALYLCASSLRVVGTDTQYFGPGTRLTVL.

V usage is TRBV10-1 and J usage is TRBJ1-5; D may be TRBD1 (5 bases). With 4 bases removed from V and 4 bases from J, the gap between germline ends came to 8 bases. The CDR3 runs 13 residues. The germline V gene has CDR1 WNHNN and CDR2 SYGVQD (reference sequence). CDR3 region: CASSAGRNQPQHF. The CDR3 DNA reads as TGCGCCAGCAGTGCAGGGAGGAATCAGCCCCAGCATTTT.

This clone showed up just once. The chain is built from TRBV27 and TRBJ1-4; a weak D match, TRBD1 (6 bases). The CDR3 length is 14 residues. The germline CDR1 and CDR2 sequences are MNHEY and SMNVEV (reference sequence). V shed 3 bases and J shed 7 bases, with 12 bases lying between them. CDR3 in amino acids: CASSFQGLGEKLFF. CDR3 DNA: TGTGCCAGCAGTTTTCAGGGGCTTGGTGAAAAACTGTTTTTT.

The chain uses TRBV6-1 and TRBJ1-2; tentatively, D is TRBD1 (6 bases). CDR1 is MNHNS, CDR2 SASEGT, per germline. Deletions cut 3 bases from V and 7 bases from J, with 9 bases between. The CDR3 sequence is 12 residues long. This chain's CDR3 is CASSDNRVGYTF. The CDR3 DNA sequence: TGTGCCAGCAGTGACAACAGGGTTGGCTACACCTTC.

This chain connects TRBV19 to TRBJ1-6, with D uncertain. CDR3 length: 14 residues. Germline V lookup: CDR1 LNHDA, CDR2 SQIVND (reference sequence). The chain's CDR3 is CGSLGDEQRSPLHF. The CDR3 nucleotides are TGTGGTTCCCTCGGGGATGAGCAGCGTTCACCCCTCCACTTT.